The clone carrying this TCR beta chain was picked up a small number of times. Antigen: not known. This sample is part of a study of PD-L1 blockade in urothelial cancer. Clones were sequenced by immunoSEQ multiplex PCR, and TCRdb holds only the in-frame ones, with some missing. The sample comprises 30,000 to 40,000 clones, 35% to 40% of which are singletons, and just under 9% rests with the top ten. Whole-study results and caveats: It was durable-benefit patients whose tumor-associated blood clones expanded more at 3 weeks.

Material: tumor tissue, obtained before atezolizumab (anti-PD-L1) treatment. The clonotype was recovered from a man between 60 and 75 years old with urothelial cancer.

The CDR3: CASSPIGTGQETQYF. Written as DNA, the CDR3 is TGTGCCAGCAGTCCCATCGGGACAGGCCAAGAGACCCAGTACTTC. The chain is built from TRBV2 and TRBJ2-5, with 8 bases lining up with TRBD1. Trimming cost V 5 bases and J 1 base; bases outside gene matches: 6. Germline V gives CDR1 SNHLY, CDR2 FYNNEI. The CDR3 extends over 15 amino acids.